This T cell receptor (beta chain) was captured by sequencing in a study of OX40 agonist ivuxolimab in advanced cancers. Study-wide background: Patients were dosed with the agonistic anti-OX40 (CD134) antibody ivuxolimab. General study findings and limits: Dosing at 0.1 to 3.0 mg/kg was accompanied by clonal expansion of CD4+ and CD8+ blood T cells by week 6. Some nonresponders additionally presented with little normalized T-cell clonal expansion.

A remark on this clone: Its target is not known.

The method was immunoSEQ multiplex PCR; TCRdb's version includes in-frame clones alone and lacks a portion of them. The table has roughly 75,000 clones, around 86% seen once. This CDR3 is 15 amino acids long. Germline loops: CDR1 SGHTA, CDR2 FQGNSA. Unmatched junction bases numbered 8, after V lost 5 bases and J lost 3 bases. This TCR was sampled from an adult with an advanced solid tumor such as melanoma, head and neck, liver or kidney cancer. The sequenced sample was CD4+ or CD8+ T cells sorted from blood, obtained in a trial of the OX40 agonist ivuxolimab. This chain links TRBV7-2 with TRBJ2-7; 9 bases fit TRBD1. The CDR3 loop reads CASSTSGTGFYEQYF. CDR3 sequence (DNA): TGTGCCAGCAGCACTTCCGGGACAGGGTTCTACGAGCAGTACTTC.